This T cell receptor beta chain was identified during a study of PD-L1 blockade in urothelial cancer. Overall study: Blood analysis was done at 3 weeks (second dose) and 6 weeks after treatment began.

Urothelial carcinoma affected the patients, and it was locally advanced or metastatic. There were between 1 and 8 samples from each patient, taken pretreatment and on-treatment. Per the germline V gene, CDR1 is LNHDA and CDR2 is SQIVND (reference sequence). The CDR3 runs to 14 residues. Between the trimmed V and J ends, which lost 7 bases and 7 bases, there was a span of 14 bases. This clone was recorded once. Measured with immunoSEQ multiplex PCR; TCRdb has only the in-frame clones, and not every one. The data hold some 25,000 clones, with approximately 86% observed a single time. This TCR was sampled from a man aged 60 to 75 with urothelial cancer. The chain uses TRBV19 and TRBJ1-6, with D possibly being TRBD1 (5 bases). Sequenced here: PBMCs, sampled around atezolizumab (anti-PD-L1) treatment. CDR3 coding DNA: TGTGCCAGTACTACAGGACAAGCCAATTCACCCCTCCACTTT. Translating gives CASTTGQANSPLHF.